Listed below are T cell receptor beta chains from one sample, sequenced in a study of regulatory T cells in long-lasting Graves disease. TCRdb ran MiXCR on the multiplex PCR reads and lists one entry per CDR3 protein. The table lists roughly 700,000 distinct CDR3 sequences, 25% to 30% of them singletons. The sample was peripheral blood mononuclear cells (PBMCs), taken when the disease was refractory, from a patient treated with antithyroid drugs. The source of these receptors is a female donor with Graves disease. Both conserved end residues are part of each CDR3. Each record gives: D gene, clone size, J gene, V gene, CDR3 protein, CDR3 DNA. The D gene is left open where the match is weak. Part of the rows lack a size; the others show once, few, many or a class for expanded clones.

D gene: NA
clone size: few
J gene: TRBJ2-5
V gene: TRBV5-6
CDR3 protein: CASSPQTGPETQYF
CDR3 DNA: TGTGCCAGCAGCCCCCAGACAGGACCCGAGACCCAGTACTTC

D gene: TRBD1
clone size: many
J gene: TRBJ1-1
V gene: TRBV12-3/TRBV12-4
CDR3 protein: CASSINRGPRGAFF
CDR3 DNA: TGTGCCAGCAGTATCAACAGGGGCCCTCGCGGAGCTTTCTTT

D gene: NA
clone size: NA
J gene: TRBJ2-7
V gene: TRBV7-8
CDR3 protein: CASSLTHSHEQYF
CDR3 DNA: TGTGCCAGCAGCTTAACACACTCCCACGAGCAGTACTTC

D gene: TRBD1
clone size: many
J gene: TRBJ1-5
V gene: TRBV12-3/TRBV12-4
CDR3 protein: CASSPDRENQPQHF
CDR3 DNA: TGTGCCAGCAGTCCCGACAGGGAAAATCAGCCCCAGCATTTT

D gene: NA
clone size: NA
J gene: TRBJ1-2
V gene: TRBV15
CDR3 protein: CATSRDPGPQDYGYTF
CDR3 DNA: TGTGCCACCAGCAGAGATCCTGGCCCCCAGGACTATGGCTACACCTTC

D gene: NA
clone size: few
J gene: TRBJ1-5
V gene: TRBV27
CDR3 protein: CASSSGAKGSNQPQHF
CDR3 DNA: TGTGCCAGCAGTTCGGGAGCGAAGGGGAGCAATCAGCCCCAGCATTTT

D gene: NA
clone size: few
J gene: TRBJ1-1
V gene: TRBV6-2/TRBV6-3
CDR3 protein: CASSPGPSNTEAFF
CDR3 DNA: TGTGCCAGCAGCCCTGGACCCTCGAACACTGAAGCTTTCTTT

D gene: NA
clone size: NA
J gene: TRBJ2-1
V gene: TRBV6-1
CDR3 protein: CASSPDLRAAGEYNEQFF
CDR3 DNA: TGTGCCAGCAGCCCCGACTTACGGGCAGCCGGAGAATACAATGAGCAGTTCTTC

D gene: TRBD1
clone size: many
J gene: TRBJ1-2
V gene: TRBV6-1
CDR3 protein: CASSAGQGGYGYTF
CDR3 DNA: TGTGCCAGCAGTGCCGGACAGGGCGGCTATGGCTACACCTTC

D gene: NA
clone size: few
J gene: TRBJ1-3
V gene: TRBV11-2
CDR3 protein: CASSFQDQNSGNTIYF
CDR3 DNA: TGTGCCAGCAGCTTTCAAGACCAAAACTCTGGAAACACCATATATTTT

D gene: NA
clone size: NA
J gene: TRBJ2-2
V gene: TRBV19
CDR3 protein: CASSMNENTGELFF
CDR3 DNA: TGTGCCAGTAGTATGAACGAGAACACCGGGGAGCTGTTTTTT

D gene: NA
clone size: NA
J gene: TRBJ1-1
V gene: TRBV29-1
CDR3 protein: CSDQTGWKHTEAFF
CDR3 DNA: TGCAGCGACCAAACAGGGTGGAAGCACACTGAAGCTTTCTTT

D gene: NA
clone size: few
J gene: TRBJ1-5
V gene: TRBV18
CDR3 protein: CASSPLSDNSNQPQHF
CDR3 DNA: TGTGCCAGCTCACCATTGTCAGACAATAGCAATCAGCCCCAGCATTTT

D gene: NA
clone size: NA
J gene: TRBJ1-2
V gene: TRBV6-5
CDR3 protein: CASSYLGDSYGYTF
CDR3 DNA: TGTGCCAGCAGTTACTTGGGCGACAGCTATGGCTACACCTTC

D gene: NA
clone size: NA
J gene: TRBJ2-3
V gene: TRBV29-1
CDR3 protein: CSANSGPETDTQYF
CDR3 DNA: TGCAGCGCCAATAGCGGACCCGAGACAGATACGCAGTATTTT

D gene: TRBD2
clone size: many
J gene: TRBJ2-5
V gene: TRBV11-2
CDR3 protein: CASSRSGQETQYF
CDR3 DNA: TGTGCCAGCAGCCGTAGCGGGCAAGAGACCCAGTACTTC

D gene: TRBD2
clone size: once
J gene: TRBJ2-5
V gene: TRBV9
CDR3 protein: CASSGEGGTQYF
CDR3 DNA: TGTGCCAGCAGCGGGGAGGGAGGGACCCAGTACTTC

D gene: TRBD2
clone size: NA
J gene: TRBJ2-1
V gene: TRBV29-1
CDR3 protein: CSVGDGRFWNEQLF
CDR3 DNA: TGCAGCGTTGGAGACGGGAGGTTTTGGAATGAGCAGCTCTTC

D gene: NA
clone size: NA
J gene: TRBJ2-5
V gene: TRBV6-5
CDR3 protein: CASSKSTGRETQYF
CDR3 DNA: TGTGCCAGCAGTAAATCGACCGGGCGAGAGACCCAGTACTTC

D gene: NA
clone size: NA
J gene: TRBJ1-1
V gene: TRBV5-1
CDR3 protein: CASSLASANTEAFF
CDR3 DNA: TGCGCCAGCAGCTTGGCCTCGGCTAACACTGAAGCTTTCTTT

D gene: NA
clone size: NA
J gene: TRBJ1-2
V gene: TRBV11-2
CDR3 protein: CASSLIVGYTF
CDR3 DNA: TGTGCCAGCAGCTTAATCGTCGGCTACACCTTC

D gene: TRBD1
clone size: few
J gene: TRBJ2-2
V gene: TRBV6-1
CDR3 protein: CASSLGGTRDTGELFF
CDR3 DNA: TGTGCCAGCAGCCTAGGGGGCACGAGGGACACCGGGGAGCTGTTTTTT